This T cell receptor beta chain is drawn from a study of T cell repertoires in cytomegalovirus infection. In the study overall: In public TCR beta signatures, there were indications of both CMV infection and matching HLA type.

One entry per CDR3 protein results from TCRdb running MiXCR on the reads. The sample records some 920,000 distinct CDR3 sequences, less than 40% being singletons. The CDR3 is 17 amino acids. With 4 bases clipped from V and 2 bases from J, the junction kept 6 bases outside the gene matches. CDR1 MNHEY and CDR2 SMNVEV come from the germline V gene (reference sequence). This clonotype was seen more than once but under ten times. Its cognate antigen is unknown. This material consisted of cultured CD8+ T cells from PBMCs, taken from culture after CMV antigen stimulation. The J gene is TRBJ2-3, the V gene TRBV27; TRBD2 matches 13 bases. The TCR was taken from a human donor in good health (CMV status not recorded). Some clones in this sample may be carry-over from other donors' samples. The CDR3 loop reads CASSSGTSGVHTDTQYF. DNA of the CDR3: TGTGCCAGCAGTTCCGGGACTAGCGGGGTTCACACAGATACGCAGTATTTT.